Listed below are T cell receptor beta chains from one sample, sequenced in a study of T cell responses to AZD1222 COVID-19 vaccine. Repertoires were generated with immunoSEQ multiplex PCR, while TCRdb's copy carries only in-frame clones and drops some. This sample yields some 88,000 clones, of which just over 90% are seen a single time; about 5% belongs to the top ten. The source material was peripheral blood, sampled 28 days after the second AZD1222 dose. The receptors stem from an adult who received the AZD1222 COVID-19 vaccine. The CDR3 runs from the conserved cysteine through the conserved F or W. The order of the fields is D gene, V gene, J gene, clone size, CDR3 protein, CDR3 DNA. The D gene is left open where the match is weak. Clone sizes are given selectively: once, few, many, or a class where the clone is expanded.

D gene: .
V gene: TRBV5-1
J gene: TRBJ2-1
clone size: few
CDR3 protein: CASSLSDYNEQFF
CDR3 DNA: TGCGCCAGCAGCTTGTCAGATTACAATGAGCAGTTCTTC

D gene: TRBD2
V gene: TRBV4-3
J gene: TRBJ2-3
clone size: .
CDR3 protein: CASSQGRVSGGHTDTQYF
CDR3 DNA: TGCGCCAGCAGCCAAGGACGGGTTAGCGGGGGTCACACAGATACGCAGTATTTT

D gene: TRBD1
V gene: TRBV19
J gene: TRBJ2-3
clone size: .
CDR3 protein: CASSIGTELTDTQYF
CDR3 DNA: TGTGCCAGTAGTATCGGGACAGAACTCACAGATACGCAGTATTTT

D gene: .
V gene: TRBV3-1/TRBV3-2
J gene: TRBJ2-2
clone size: .
CDR3 protein: CASSQDWHRLTGELFF
CDR3 DNA: TGTGCCAGCAGCCAGGACTGGCACCGTCTCACCGGGGAGCTGTTTTTT

D gene: .
V gene: TRBV5-1
J gene: TRBJ1-1
clone size: .
CDR3 protein: CASSFAGGTNTEAFF
CDR3 DNA: TGCGCCAGCAGCTTTGCCGGCGGGACGAACACTGAAGCTTTCTTT

D gene: .
V gene: TRBV6-5
J gene: TRBJ1-1
clone size: .
CDR3 protein: CASKVGMNTEAFF
CDR3 DNA: TGTGCCAGCAAGGTAGGCATGAACACTGAAGCTTTCTTT

D gene: .
V gene: TRBV30
J gene: TRBJ1-2
clone size: .
CDR3 protein: CAWIRTGGPNYGYTF
CDR3 DNA: TGTGCCTGGATTCGTACGGGAGGGCCTAACTATGGCTACACCTTC

D gene: .
V gene: TRBV7-8
J gene: TRBJ1-2
clone size: .
CDR3 protein: CASSLVSGDYGYTF
CDR3 DNA: TGTGCCAGCAGCTTAGTGTCGGGGGACTATGGCTACACCTTC

D gene: .
V gene: TRBV3-1/TRBV3-2
J gene: TRBJ1-1
clone size: .
CDR3 protein: CASSDRSANTEAFF
CDR3 DNA: TGTGCCAGCAGCGACCGATCGGCGAACACTGAAGCTTTCTTT

D gene: .
V gene: TRBV15
J gene: TRBJ2-5
clone size: .
CDR3 protein: CATSRDLETQYF
CDR3 DNA: TGTGCCACCAGCAGAGATTTGGAGACCCAGTACTTC

D gene: TRBD1
V gene: TRBV6-6
J gene: TRBJ1-2
clone size: .
CDR3 protein: CASSYATGGRGYTF
CDR3 DNA: TGTGCCAGCAGTTACGCGACAGGGGGTCGTGGCTACACCTTC

D gene: TRBD1
V gene: TRBV29-1
J gene: TRBJ1-1
clone size: .
CDR3 protein: CSAGRTGGGTEAFF
CDR3 DNA: TGCAGCGCGGGACGAACAGGGGGTGGCACTGAAGCTTTCTTT

D gene: TRBD1
V gene: TRBV12-3/TRBV12-4
J gene: TRBJ1-2
clone size: .
CDR3 protein: CASSLQGAFGYTF
CDR3 DNA: TGTGCCAGCAGTTTACAGGGGGCCTTTGGCTACACCTTC

D gene: .
V gene: TRBV2
J gene: TRBJ2-2
clone size: .
CDR3 protein: CASSVQRTNTGELFF
CDR3 DNA: TGTGCCAGCAGTGTACAGCGGACGAACACCGGGGAGCTGTTTTTT

D gene: TRBD2
V gene: TRBV7-2
J gene: TRBJ2-5
clone size: .
CDR3 protein: CASGETSGGQETQYF
CDR3 DNA: TGTGCCAGCGGGGAGACTAGCGGGGGCCAAGAGACCCAGTACTTC

D gene: .
V gene: TRBV18
J gene: TRBJ2-5
clone size: .
CDR3 protein: CASSMGQPQETQYF
CDR3 DNA: TGTGCCAGCTCAATGGGCCAGCCCCAAGAGACCCAGTACTTC

D gene: .
V gene: TRBV28
J gene: TRBJ1-2
clone size: .
CDR3 protein: CASSPDDRGRLYGYTF
CDR3 DNA: TGTGCCAGCAGCCCCGACGATAGGGGGAGGCTATATGGCTACACCTTC

D gene: .
V gene: TRBV27
J gene: TRBJ1-6
clone size: once
CDR3 protein: CASSLIPPGPSSYNSPLHF
CDR3 DNA: TGTGCCAGCAGTTTAATCCCACCAGGGCCGAGCTCCTATAATTCACCCCTCCACTTT

D gene: .
V gene: TRBV6-5
J gene: TRBJ2-5
clone size: .
CDR3 protein: CASSYSRLLGETQYF
CDR3 DNA: TGTGCCAGCAGTTACTCGCGCCTTTTGGGGGAGACCCAGTACTTC

D gene: .
V gene: TRBV6-1
J gene: TRBJ1-3
clone size: once
CDR3 protein: CASSEARGVRIRPGNTIYF
CDR3 DNA: TGTGCCAGCAGTGAAGCGCGTGGCGTCCGCATTAGGCCGGGAAACACCATATATTTT

D gene: .
V gene: TRBV5-1
J gene: TRBJ2-6
clone size: .
CDR3 protein: CASSLQGGFSGANVLTF
CDR3 DNA: TGCGCCAGCAGCTTGCAGGGCGGATTCTCTGGGGCCAACGTCCTGACTTTC

D gene: .
V gene: TRBV28
J gene: TRBJ1-6
clone size: few
CDR3 protein: CASRTENTAYNSPLHF
CDR3 DNA: TGTGCCAGCAGAACCGAGAATACAGCCTATAATTCACCCCTCCACTTT

D gene: .
V gene: TRBV7-6
J gene: TRBJ1-2
clone size: .
CDR3 protein: CASSLATDGYTF
CDR3 DNA: TGTGCCAGCAGCTTAGCGACAGATGGCTACACCTTC

D gene: TRBD1
V gene: TRBV30
J gene: TRBJ1-4
clone size: .
CDR3 protein: CAWRDRGPTNEKLFF
CDR3 DNA: TGTGCCTGGAGAGACAGGGGGCCAACTAATGAAAAACTGTTTTTT

D gene: TRBD1
V gene: TRBV6-5
J gene: TRBJ2-5
clone size: .
CDR3 protein: CASSRGQEQETQYF
CDR3 DNA: TGTGCCAGCAGCCGCGGACAGGAACAAGAGACCCAGTACTTC

D gene: .
V gene: TRBV7-9
J gene: TRBJ1-3
clone size: .
CDR3 protein: CASSLMRSGNTIYF
CDR3 DNA: TGTGCCAGCAGCTTAATGCGCTCTGGAAACACCATATATTTT

D gene: TRBD1
V gene: TRBV28
J gene: TRBJ1-2
clone size: .
CDR3 protein: CASRRPTGTGMGYTF
CDR3 DNA: TGTGCCAGCAGGCGCCCCACCGGGACAGGGATGGGCTACACCTTC

D gene: .
V gene: TRBV14
J gene: TRBJ1-2
clone size: .
CDR3 protein: CASSQDYPKAGYTF
CDR3 DNA: TGTGCCAGCAGCCAAGATTATCCGAAGGCGGGCTACACCTTC

D gene: .
V gene: TRBV2
J gene: TRBJ1-2
clone size: .
CDR3 protein: CASSPGFRYGYTF
CDR3 DNA: TGTGCCAGCAGTCCAGGGTTTAGGTATGGCTACACCTTC

D gene: TRBD1
V gene: TRBV5-1
J gene: TRBJ1-2
clone size: .
CDR3 protein: CASSPEGGQALPNYGYTF
CDR3 DNA: TGCGCCAGCAGCCCGGAGGGGGGACAGGCTCTCCCTAACTATGGCTACACCTTC

D gene: .
V gene: TRBV9
J gene: TRBJ2-3
clone size: .
CDR3 protein: CASSVVGNMGTDTQYF
CDR3 DNA: TGTGCCAGCAGCGTAGTGGGCAACATGGGGACAGATACGCAGTATTTT

D gene: .
V gene: TRBV9
J gene: TRBJ2-7
clone size: .
CDR3 protein: CASSPRGTAYEQYF
CDR3 DNA: TGTGCCAGCAGCCCCCGCGGGACTGCCTACGAGCAGTACTTC

D gene: .
V gene: TRBV6-5
J gene: TRBJ1-1
clone size: once
CDR3 protein: CASIQVEAFF
CDR3 DNA: TGTGCCAGCATACAGGTTGAAGCTTTCTTT

D gene: TRBD1
V gene: TRBV27
J gene: TRBJ1-4
clone size: .
CDR3 protein: CASRGQVRSEKLFF
CDR3 DNA: TGTGCCAGCAGGGGACAGGTCCGAAGCGAAAAACTGTTTTTT

D gene: TRBD1
V gene: TRBV2
J gene: TRBJ2-3
clone size: .
CDR3 protein: CASSRIPGTAVSTDTQYF
CDR3 DNA: TGTGCCAGCAGCCGCATCCCCGGGACAGCCGTGAGCACAGATACGCAGTATTTT

D gene: .
V gene: TRBV6-5
J gene: TRBJ1-1
clone size: .
CDR3 protein: CASKLGQSGREAFF
CDR3 DNA: TGTGCCAGCAAATTAGGACAGTCTGGCCGTGAAGCTTTCTTT